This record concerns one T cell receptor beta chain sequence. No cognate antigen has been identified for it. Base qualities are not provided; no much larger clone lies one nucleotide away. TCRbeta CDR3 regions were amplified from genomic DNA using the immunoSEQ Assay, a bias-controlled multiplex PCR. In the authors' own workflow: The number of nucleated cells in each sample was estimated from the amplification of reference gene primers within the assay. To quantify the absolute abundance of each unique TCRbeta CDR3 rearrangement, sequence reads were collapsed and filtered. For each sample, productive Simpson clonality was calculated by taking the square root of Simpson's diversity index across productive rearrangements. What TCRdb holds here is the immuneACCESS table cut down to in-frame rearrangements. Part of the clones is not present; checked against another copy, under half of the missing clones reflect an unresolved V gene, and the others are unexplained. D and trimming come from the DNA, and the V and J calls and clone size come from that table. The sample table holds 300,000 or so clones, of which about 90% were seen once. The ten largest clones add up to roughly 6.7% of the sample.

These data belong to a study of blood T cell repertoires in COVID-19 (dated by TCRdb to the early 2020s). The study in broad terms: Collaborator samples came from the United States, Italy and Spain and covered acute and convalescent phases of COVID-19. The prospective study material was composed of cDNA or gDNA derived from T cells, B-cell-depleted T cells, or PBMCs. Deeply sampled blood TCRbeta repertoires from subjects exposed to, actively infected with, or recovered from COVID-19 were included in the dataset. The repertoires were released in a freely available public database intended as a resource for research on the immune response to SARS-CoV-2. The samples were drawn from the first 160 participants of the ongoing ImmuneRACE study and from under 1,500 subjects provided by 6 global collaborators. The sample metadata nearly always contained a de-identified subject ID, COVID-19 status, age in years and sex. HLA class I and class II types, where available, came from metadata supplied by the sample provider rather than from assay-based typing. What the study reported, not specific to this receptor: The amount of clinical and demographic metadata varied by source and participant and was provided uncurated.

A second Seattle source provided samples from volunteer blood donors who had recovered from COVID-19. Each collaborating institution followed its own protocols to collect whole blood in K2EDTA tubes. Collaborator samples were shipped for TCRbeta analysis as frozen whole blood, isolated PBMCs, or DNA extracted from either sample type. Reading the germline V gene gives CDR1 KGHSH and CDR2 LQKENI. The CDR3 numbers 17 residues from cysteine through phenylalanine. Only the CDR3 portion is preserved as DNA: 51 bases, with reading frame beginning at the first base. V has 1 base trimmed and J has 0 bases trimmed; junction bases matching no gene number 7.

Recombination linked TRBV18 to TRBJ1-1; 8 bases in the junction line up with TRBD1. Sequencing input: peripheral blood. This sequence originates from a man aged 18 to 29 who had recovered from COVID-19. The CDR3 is CASSPRQRQGLNTEAFF. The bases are TGTGCCAGCTCACCACGGCAGCGACAGGGGCTGAACACTGAAGCTTTCTTT.